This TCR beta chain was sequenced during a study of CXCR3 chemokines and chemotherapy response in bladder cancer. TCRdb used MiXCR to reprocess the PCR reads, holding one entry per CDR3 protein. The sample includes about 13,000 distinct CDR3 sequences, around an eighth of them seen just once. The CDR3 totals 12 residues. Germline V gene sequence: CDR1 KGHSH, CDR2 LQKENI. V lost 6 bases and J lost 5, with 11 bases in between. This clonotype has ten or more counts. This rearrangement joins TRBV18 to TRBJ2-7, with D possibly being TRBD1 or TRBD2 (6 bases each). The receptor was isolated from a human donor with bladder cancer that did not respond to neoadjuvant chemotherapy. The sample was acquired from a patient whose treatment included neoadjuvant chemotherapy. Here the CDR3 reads CASSIRGDEQYF. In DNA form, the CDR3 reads TGTGCCAGCTCCATAAGGGGGGACGAGCAGTACTTC.